This is a list of T cell receptor beta chains from one sample in a study of blood T cell repertoires in COVID-19. Some clones are missing from TCRdb's copy, which holds only in-frame ones; the method was immunoSEQ multiplex PCR. The sample holds 250,000 to 350,000 clones, more than 70% seen once. Sequenced material: PBMCs or T cells enriched from blood (not recorded which). The receptors derive from a woman aged 55-69 years in a cohort exposed to, infected with or recovered from COVID-19 (not recorded which). Both conserved end residues are trimmed from each CDR3.

V gene: TRBV7-6
CDR3 protein: ASSLQTGATDTQY

V gene: TRBV11-2
CDR3 protein: ASSLGPNSGGNTIY

V gene: TRBV9
CDR3 protein: ASSTRQGQPQH

V gene: TRBV6-1
CDR3 protein: ASSPGGRRPH

V gene: TRBV18
CDR3 protein: ASSPLGAGYNEQF

V gene: TRBV30
CDR3 protein: AWSLRQGYTGELF

V gene: TRBV7-3
CDR3 protein: ASSRQGVDGYT

V gene: TRBV5-8
CDR3 protein: ASSFRQGYNEQF

V gene: TRBV7-8
CDR3 protein: ASSLLAGRGEQF

V gene: TRBV6-5
CDR3 protein: ASRRGADSPLH

V gene: TRBV9
CDR3 protein: ASSGQGAVYGYT

V gene: TRBV7-2
CDR3 protein: ASSFQTRANEQF

V gene: TRBV28
CDR3 protein: ASADRGRSPEAF

V gene: TRBV28
CDR3 protein: ASSTGTSGMNEQF

V gene: TRBV16
CDR3 protein: ASSQSTGATSGNTIY

V gene: TRBV4-1
CDR3 protein: ASSQGRGGSDRGSNYGYT

V gene: TRBV6-5
CDR3 protein: ASTRGDGYT

V gene: TRBV2
CDR3 protein: ASSVLAGDEGTQY

V gene: TRBV11-2
CDR3 protein: ASSLGGPDTQY

V gene: TRBV6-2/TRBV6-3
CDR3 protein: ASSYKRTSVSYEQY

V gene: TRBV28
CDR3 protein: ASSLPKTGLYGYT

V gene: TRBV11-2
CDR3 protein: ASSLSLVAAYEQY

V gene: TRBV27
CDR3 protein: ASTEAGGPGETQY

V gene: TRBV11-3
CDR3 protein: ASSRLARGTDTQY

V gene: TRBV4-1
CDR3 protein: ASSQDHRGIRDEQY

V gene: TRBV9
CDR3 protein: ASSVVGGYGYT

V gene: TRBV7-6
CDR3 protein: ASSLAGGAYEQY

V gene: TRBV7-2
CDR3 protein: ASSLTGGGWSNQPQH

V gene: TRBV4-3
CDR3 protein: ASSQRIAGGNEQF

V gene: TRBV14
CDR3 protein: ASSLTRSEQF

V gene: TRBV6-5
CDR3 protein: ASRQGTYEQY

V gene: TRBV12-5
CDR3 protein: ASGLYPSHTDTQY

V gene: TRBV7-2
CDR3 protein: ASSYIYEQY

V gene: TRBV29-1
CDR3 protein: SVEDQGGYGYT

V gene: TRBV9
CDR3 protein: ASSATGNTEAF

V gene: TRBV6-5
CDR3 protein: ASRGTGFSNQPQH

V gene: TRBV28
CDR3 protein: ASSLGGSLSGYT

V gene: TRBV7-3
CDR3 protein: ASSVNGVTDTQY

V gene: TRBV30
CDR3 protein: AWSSERDSMQY

V gene: TRBV7-9
CDR3 protein: ASRRTESGTEAF

V gene: TRBV2
CDR3 protein: ASSVLSSYEQY

V gene: TRBV3-1/TRBV3-2
CDR3 protein: ASSQRTSGEGNEQF

V gene: TRBV10-3
CDR3 protein: AISESPRLAGDNEQF

V gene: TRBV28
CDR3 protein: AIRGGLSPNTEAF

V gene: TRBV4-3
CDR3 protein: ASSKGGGSGYNEQF

V gene: TRBV7-9
CDR3 protein: ASASLSSEAF

V gene: TRBV9
CDR3 protein: ASSGDRGLEQY

V gene: TRBV5-1
CDR3 protein: ASSLRGGNTGELF

V gene: TRBV15
CDR3 protein: ATSRDEKGVGEKLF

V gene: TRBV7-9
CDR3 protein: ASSLLEAGAF

V gene: TRBV29-1
CDR3 protein: SVEVGPRLEGYT

V gene: TRBV2
CDR3 protein: ASSNPNHGLAGGPEQY